Each of the 12 T cell receptor beta chains below was sequenced from the same sample in a study of response to subunit inactivated influenza vaccine. In TCRdb, the RT-PCR reads were re-called with MiXCR into one record per CDR3 protein. The data show about 570,000 distinct CDR3 sequences, around 11% seen once. The sample was also reused in another study, on T cells expressing NK-cell markers. That report notes: A 5'RACE template switching approach incorporating UMIs was used to make TCR beta cDNA.

The sequences come from PBMCs from blood, collected on the day of vaccination. The receptor set was obtained from a man in his forties or fifties who received an inactivated influenza vaccine.

This clonotype was counted only a few times. The rearrangement uses TRBV11-2 and TRBJ2-7, with TRBD1 matching 10 bases. V dropped 3 bases and J dropped 7; count of bases not matched to a gene: 9. The germline V gene has CDR1 SGHAT and CDR2 FQNNGV. The CDR3 consists of 15 residues. The CDR3 DNA sequence: TGTGCCAGCAGCTTGTTGAGACAGGGGGCCGGGGAGCAGTACTTC. Translated, it gives CASSLLRQGAGEQYF.

This clonotype was recorded at least ten times. V usage is TRBV4-2 and J usage is TRBJ2-2; D is unresolved. The length of the CDR3 is 12 residues. The germline V gene has CDR1 LGHNA and CDR2 YNFKEQ. The V gene lost 0 bases and the J gene lost 5 bases, with 1 base spanning the gap. The CDR3 sequence: CASSQDTGELFF. CDR3 DNA: TGTGCCAGCAGCCAAGATACCGGGGAGCTGTTTTTT.

In its sample, this clonotype was seen a few times. CDR3 loop: CASSPRQGVAYNEQFF. CDR3 nucleotide sequence: TGTGCCAGCAGTCCCAGACAGGGTGTCGCCTACAATGAGCAGTTCTTC. This chain connects TRBV12-3 or TRBV12-4 to TRBJ2-1; 7 bases agree with TRBD1. This CDR3 contains 16 residues. V lost 5 bases, J lost 2 bases, and 9 bases stayed unmatched.

This clonotype was seen a few times. The J gene is TRBJ2-1, the V gene TRBV11-1; no clear D. The CDR3 spans 18 residues. From germline, CDR1 is SGHAT and CDR2 FQDESV (reference sequence). The V end lost 0 bases, the J end lost 10 bases, and 25 bases lay between the germline ends. CDR3 region: CASSLAGSGIGPNREQFF. The CDR3 DNA sequence: TGTGCCAGCAGCTTAGCAGGGTCAGGTATAGGACCGAACCGCGAGCAGTTCTTC.

This clonotype was seen more than once but under ten times. The chain uses TRBV20-1 and TRBJ1-5, with a possible D match to TRBD1 (5 bases). Germline assignment: CDR1 DFQATT and CDR2 SNEGSKA (reference sequence). V was clipped by 1 base and J by 3 bases, with 16 bases between them. This CDR3 has 16 residues. CDR3 coding DNA: TGCAGTGCTAGAGGAGTACAGGACCCCCACAATCAGCCCCAGCATTTT. This translates into CSARGVQDPHNQPQHF.

The chain uses TRBV20-1 and TRBJ2-1; TRBD2 aligns across 10 bases. The V and J ends lost 6 bases and 9 bases, in that order; junction bases with no gene match: 14. The CDR3 covers 15 residues. Germline V gene data show CDR1 as DFQATT and CDR2 as SNEGSKA (reference sequence). The CDR3 loop is CSAPRTSGAGVEQFF. DNA of the CDR3: TGCAGTGCACCGCGTACTAGCGGGGCCGGGGTTGAGCAGTTCTTC.

This clonotype was seen a handful of times. The rearrangement joins TRBV15 to TRBJ2-3; D gene ambiguous. This CDR3 has 13 residues. Germline V gives CDR1 LNHNV, CDR2 YYDKDF (reference sequence). Trimming removed 1 base at V and 4 bases at J, with 6 bases between. The CDR3, as DNA: TGTGCCACCAGCAGAGGAAGGGCAGATACGCAGTATTTT. This sequence encodes CATSRGRADTQYF.

The CDR3 DNA is TGCGCCAGCAGCTTGGAGGCAGGGGCTGGGTTCGGGCAGTACTTC. Protein product: CASSLEAGAGFGQYF. The V gene is TRBV5-1, the J gene TRBJ2-7, with D tentatively TRBD1 (6 bases). CDR3 length: 15 amino acids. Germline V gene sequence: CDR1 SGHRS, CDR2 YFSETQ. V dropped 0 bases and J dropped 9 bases, with 19 bases sitting between them.

This rearrangement joins TRBV2 to TRBJ2-4; the D gene is possibly TRBD2 (5 bases). This CDR3 is built from 14 residues. Germline CDR1 SNHLY, CDR2 FYNNEI. V lost 5 bases to trimming and J lost 0 bases, with 8 bases between them. The DNA for the CDR3 is TGTGCCAGCAGTACCGGACTAGCCAAAAACATTCAGTACTTC. This translates into CASSTGLAKNIQYF.

This clonotype showed up many times. The V and J genes are TRBV6-5 and TRBJ1-4; D not resolved. The ends were cut back, 4 bases at V and 0 bases at J, with 6 bases in the middle. The CDR3 is made up of 14 amino acids. Germline CDR1 reads MNHEY; CDR2 reads SVGAGI. This CDR3 reads CASSSPATNEKLFF. CDR3 DNA sequence: TGTGCCAGCAGTTCGCCAGCAACTAATGAAAAACTGTTTTTT.

The V gene is TRBV24-1, the J gene TRBJ1-1; perhaps TRBD1 as D (5 bases). The germline V and J ends were trimmed by 4 bases and 1 base, with 24 bases remaining between them. The germline V gene has CDR1 KGHDR and CDR2 SFDVKD. The CDR3 runs to 19 residues. CDR3 loop: CATSEFGPIPGQKNTEAFF. The CDR3 nucleotides read TGTGCCACCAGTGAATTCGGACCAATCCCGGGGCAAAAGAACACTGAAGCTTTCTTT.

This clonotype appeared a few times. The chain employs TRBV29-1 and TRBJ2-1; TRBD2 matches at 12 bases. The trim removed 3 bases at V and 0 bases at J, leaving 12 bases unmatched. Germline V gene sequence: CDR1 SQVTM, CDR2 ANQGSEA. This CDR3 spans 19 amino acids. The CDR3, as DNA: TGCAGCGTTGATTCTATGCTAGCGGGGGGGCCCCTCTCCTACAATGAGCAGTTCTTC. It is translated as CSVDSMLAGGPLSYNEQFF.